The rows below give T cell receptor beta chains drawn from one sample of a study of PD-L1 blockade in urothelial cancer. This table comes from immunoSEQ multiplex PCR, and its TCRdb copy is limited to in-frame clones, with some not included. This table holds 35,000 to 40,000 clones, 75% to 90% found once. The starting material was PBMCs, obtained around atezolizumab (anti-PD-L1) treatment. Receptors originate from a man aged 55 to 70 with urothelial cancer. The CDR3 runs from the conserved cysteine through the conserved F or W. The D gene is left open where the match is weak. Expanded clones are given a class, and other clones once, few, many or no size at all.

TRBV6-4	few	.	TRBJ2-2	CASREPFTGELFF	TGTGCCAGCAGAGAGCCTTTCACCGGGGAGCTGTTTTTT
TRBV18	.	TRBD1	TRBJ1-1	CASSPRQGELTEAFF	TGTGCCAGCTCACCAAGACAGGGGGAGCTCACTGAAGCTTTCTTT
TRBV6-4	.	.	TRBJ2-2	CASRTNSNTGELFF	TGTGCCAGCAGGACTAATTCGAACACCGGGGAGCTGTTTTTT
TRBV30	.	.	TRBJ2-3	CAWTSYSTDTQYF	TGTGCCTGGACTAGTTACAGCACAGATACGCAGTATTTT
TRBV11-2	.	TRBD2	TRBJ2-5	CASSLDPGLAGAGTQYF	TGTGCCAGCAGCTTAGATCCCGGACTAGCGGGGGCGGGGACCCAGTACTTC
TRBV10-3	.	.	TRBJ1-5	CAISESRSVQPQHF	TGTGCCATCAGTGAGTCGAGGTCCGTTCAGCCCCAGCATTTT
TRBV12-5	.	.	TRBJ2-1	CASGRTTYNEQFF	TGTGCTAGTGGGCGGACTACCTACAATGAGCAGTTCTTC
TRBV5-4	few	.	TRBJ2-3	CASSSSGDTDTQYF	TGTGCCAGCAGTTCATCGGGGGACACAGATACGCAGTATTTT
TRBV5-1	.	.	TRBJ2-5	CASSLPPLETQYF	TGCGCCAGCAGCTTGCCCCCTTTAGAGACCCAGTACTTC
TRBV5-4	.	TRBD2	TRBJ2-3	CASSPPGAGGTDTQYF	TGTGCCAGCAGCCCCCCGGGAGCGGGAGGGACAGATACGCAGTATTTT
TRBV19	.	.	TRBJ1-5	CASSIAREVSNQPQHF	TGTGCCAGTAGTATCGCCCGGGAGGTAAGCAATCAGCCCCAGCATTTT
TRBV2	.	.	TRBJ1-1	CASSEGRRSSNTEAFF	TGTGCCAGCAGTGAGGGCCGCCGATCCTCAAACACTGAAGCTTTCTTT
TRBV6-5	.	.	TRBJ2-1	CASSRGNEQFF	TGTGCCAGCAGTAGGGGAAATGAGCAGTTCTTC
TRBV5-1	.	.	TRBJ2-5	CASSLVGAQETQYF	TGCGCCAGCAGCTTGGTAGGAGCCCAAGAGACCCAGTACTTC
TRBV30	.	.	TRBJ1-5	CAWRGGISQPQHF	TGTGCCTGGAGAGGAGGTATTTCTCAGCCCCAGCATTTT
TRBV5-1	.	TRBD1	TRBJ2-2	CASRLDRVLGELFF	TGCGCCAGCAGGCTAGACAGGGTTCTCGGGGAGCTGTTTTTT